Included here is one T cell receptor beta chain sequence, with context. This specimen belongs to a study of blood T cell repertoires in COVID-19. Participant age was roughly 18 to 95 years, and participants resided in around 24 US areas. Germline V gene lookup returns CDR1 LNHDA and CDR2 SQIVND (reference sequence). The V gene lost 3 bases and the J gene lost 3 bases, with 15 bases spanning the gap. This CDR3 spans 15 amino acids. Per the original methods: Estimates of nucleated cell counts were drawn from the amplification of reference gene primers. Profiling relied on immunoSEQ multiplex PCR, and the TCRdb table lists in-frame clones only, not all of them. From that table come the V and J calls and clone size; the DNA was used to work out D and trimming. This sample has approximately 180,000 clones; 85% to 90% occur once, and the top ten carry 2% to 2.5%.

V usage is TRBV19 and J usage is TRBJ2-7; D is perhaps TRBD1 (5 bases). This receptor was obtained from a woman in her thirties or forties with acute COVID-19. Specimen: PBMCs or T cells enriched from blood (not recorded which). Here the CDR3 DNA reads TGTGCCAGTAGTATGAGGTGGGGCGAGATCTACGAGCAGTACTTC. It codes for CASSMRWGEIYEQYF.